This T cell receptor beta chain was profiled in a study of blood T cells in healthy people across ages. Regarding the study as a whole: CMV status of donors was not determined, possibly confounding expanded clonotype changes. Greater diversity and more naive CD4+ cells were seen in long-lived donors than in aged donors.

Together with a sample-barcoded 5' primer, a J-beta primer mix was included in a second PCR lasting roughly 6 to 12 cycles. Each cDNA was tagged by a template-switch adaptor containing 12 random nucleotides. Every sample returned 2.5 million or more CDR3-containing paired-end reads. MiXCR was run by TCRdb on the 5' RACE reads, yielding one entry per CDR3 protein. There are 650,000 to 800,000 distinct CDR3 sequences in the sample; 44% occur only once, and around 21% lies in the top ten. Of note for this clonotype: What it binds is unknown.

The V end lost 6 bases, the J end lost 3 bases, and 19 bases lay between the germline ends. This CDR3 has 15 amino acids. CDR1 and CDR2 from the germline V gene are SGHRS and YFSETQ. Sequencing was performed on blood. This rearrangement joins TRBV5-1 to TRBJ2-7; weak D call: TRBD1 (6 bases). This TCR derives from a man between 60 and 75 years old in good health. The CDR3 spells CASTEWAGANYEQYF. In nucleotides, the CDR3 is TGCGCCAGCACCGAATGGGCAGGGGCAAACTACGAGCAGTACTTC.